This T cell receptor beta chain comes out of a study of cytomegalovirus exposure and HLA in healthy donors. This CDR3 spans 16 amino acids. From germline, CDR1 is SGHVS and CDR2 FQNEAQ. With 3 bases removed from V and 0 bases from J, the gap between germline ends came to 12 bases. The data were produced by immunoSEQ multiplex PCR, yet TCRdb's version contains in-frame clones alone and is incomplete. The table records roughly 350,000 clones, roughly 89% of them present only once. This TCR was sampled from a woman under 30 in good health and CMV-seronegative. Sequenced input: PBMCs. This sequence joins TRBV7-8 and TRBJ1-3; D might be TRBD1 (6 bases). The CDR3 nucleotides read TGTGCCAGCAGCTTGGAGCAGGGGCCCTCTGGAAACACCATATATTTT. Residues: CASSLEQGPSGNTIYF. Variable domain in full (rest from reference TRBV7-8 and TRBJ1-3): GAGVSQSPRYKVAKRGQDVALRCDPISGHVSLFWYQQALGQGPEFLTYFQNEAQLDKSGLPSDRFFAERPEGSVSTLKIQRTQQEDSAVYLCASSLEQGPSGNTIYFGEGSWLTVV.